This is a list of T cell receptor beta chains from one sample in a study of vaccination effects on CD4 cells after COVID-19. The data were produced by immunoSEQ multiplex PCR, yet TCRdb's version contains in-frame clones alone and is incomplete. The sample has some 22,000 clones; 76% are singletons. These receptors' antigens are unknown. Material: CD4+ T cells from PBMCs cultured with HCoV-229E spike peptides, obtained after COVID-19 vaccination. All receptors derive from a human donor who received a COVID-19 vaccine. Both conserved end residues are part of each CDR3. The D gene is left open where the match is weak. A row's size may be missing; if present it is once, few, many or a size class.

j_call: TRBJ2-2
clone_size: .
v_call: TRBV4-1
d_call: TRBD2
cdr3_nt: TGCGCCAGCAGCCAATGGGGAAACCCTAGCGGCACCGGGGAGCTGTTTTTT
cdr3_aa: CASSQWGNPSGTGELFF

j_call: TRBJ1-1
clone_size: few
v_call: TRBV7-9
d_call: .
cdr3_nt: TGTGCCAGCAGCTTAGTACAGGGTACTGAAGCTTTCTTT
cdr3_aa: CASSLVQGTEAFF

j_call: TRBJ1-1
clone_size: once
v_call: TRBV18
d_call: .
cdr3_nt: TGTGCCAGCTCACCAGGGTTGAACACTGAAGCTTTCTTT
cdr3_aa: CASSPGLNTEAFF

j_call: TRBJ1-2
clone_size: .
v_call: TRBV30
d_call: TRBD1
cdr3_nt: TGTGCCTGGAGTGACCAACAGGGGGCCCGCACCTTC
cdr3_aa: CAWSDQQGARTF

j_call: TRBJ2-7
clone_size: .
v_call: TRBV9
d_call: TRBD1
cdr3_nt: TGTGCCAGCAGCGTAGGACAGGGCCCCTCCTACGAGCAGTACTTC
cdr3_aa: CASSVGQGPSYEQYF

j_call: TRBJ2-7
clone_size: .
v_call: TRBV30
d_call: .
cdr3_nt: TGTGCCTGGAGTGTACCTCGGACCTACGAGCAGTACTTC
cdr3_aa: CAWSVPRTYEQYF

j_call: TRBJ1-5
clone_size: once
v_call: TRBV27
d_call: .
cdr3_nt: TGTGCCAGCAGTATACGGCGGGGACGGGGTCAGCCCCAGCATTTT
cdr3_aa: CASSIRRGRGQPQHF

j_call: TRBJ1-4
clone_size: .
v_call: TRBV5-5
d_call: .
cdr3_nt: TGTGCCAGCAGCTTGTTGGGGGCACGCTCAACTAATGAAAAACTGTTTTTT
cdr3_aa: CASSLLGARSTNEKLFF

j_call: TRBJ2-7
clone_size: once
v_call: TRBV6-5
d_call: TRBD2
cdr3_nt: TGTGCCAGCAGTTACCCGTTGGGACTACCACTCCCTGAGCAGTACTTC
cdr3_aa: CASSYPLGLPLPEQYF

j_call: TRBJ1-2
clone_size: .
v_call: TRBV13
d_call: .
cdr3_nt: TGTGCCAGCAGCTTATATGGCGGGGGCCTCCTCTATGGCTACACCTTC
cdr3_aa: CASSLYGGGLLYGYTF

j_call: TRBJ1-1
clone_size: .
v_call: TRBV12-3/TRBV12-4
d_call: .
cdr3_nt: TGTGCCAGCAACGCAGGGATCGGTGAAGCTTTCTTT
cdr3_aa: CASNAGIGEAFF

j_call: TRBJ1-1
clone_size: .
v_call: TRBV21-1
d_call: .
cdr3_nt: TGTGCCAGCAGCACCCCCAGCGGGGGCCAAGGTGACACTGAAGCTTTCTTT
cdr3_aa: CASSTPSGGQGDTEAFF

j_call: TRBJ2-2
clone_size: .
v_call: TRBV4-1
d_call: TRBD2
cdr3_nt: TGCGCCAGCCGGCCCGGGGCTAGCGGAGACACCACCGGGGAGCTGTTTTTT
cdr3_aa: CASRPGASGDTTGELFF

j_call: TRBJ2-7
clone_size: .
v_call: TRBV5-1
d_call: .
cdr3_nt: TGCGCCAGCAGCTTGGCCTCGGACAGCAACTACGAGCAGTACTTC
cdr3_aa: CASSLASDSNYEQYF

j_call: TRBJ2-1
clone_size: .
v_call: TRBV29-1
d_call: TRBD1
cdr3_nt: TGCAGCGCCCGCGGACAGGCTGAAAACAATGAGCAGTTCTTC
cdr3_aa: CSARGQAENNEQFF

j_call: TRBJ2-1
clone_size: .
v_call: TRBV6-5
d_call: .
cdr3_nt: TGTGCCATCAAAGAGGATACAGGGAGATGGATCTTC
cdr3_aa: CAIKEDTGRWIF

j_call: TRBJ2-7
clone_size: .
v_call: TRBV30
d_call: TRBD1
cdr3_nt: TGTGCCTGGAGTGTAGGCGGACAGGGCTACGAGCAGTACTTC
cdr3_aa: CAWSVGGQGYEQYF

j_call: TRBJ1-6
clone_size: once
v_call: TRBV27
d_call: TRBD1
cdr3_nt: TGTGCCAGCAGCCCTATGACAGGGGGAAGCGGTGTCCCCCTCCACTTT
cdr3_aa: CASSPMTGGSGVPLHF

j_call: TRBJ1-1
clone_size: few
v_call: TRBV6-5
d_call: TRBD1
cdr3_nt: TGTGCCAGCAGCCGGGGGGACAGGAACACTGAAGCTTTCTTT
cdr3_aa: CASSRGDRNTEAFF

j_call: TRBJ1-3
clone_size: .
v_call: TRBV10-3
d_call: .
cdr3_nt: TGTGCCATCAGTGAGCAGGGGATAGGATCTGGAAACACCATATATTTT
cdr3_aa: CAISEQGIGSGNTIYF

j_call: TRBJ2-7
clone_size: .
v_call: TRBV7-9
d_call: .
cdr3_nt: TGTGCCAGCAGCCCGCCTAGCTCCTACGAGCAGTACTTC
cdr3_aa: CASSPPSSYEQYF

j_call: TRBJ2-1
clone_size: .
v_call: TRBV19
d_call: .
cdr3_nt: TGTGCCAGTAGTATTGGGTTCGTATTAACAGAACAGTTCTTC
cdr3_aa: CASSIGFVLTEQFF

j_call: TRBJ2-1
clone_size: .
v_call: TRBV11-2
d_call: .
cdr3_nt: TGTGCCAGCAGCTTAATCTGGGGGTCTGGGCTGGGGGGCAATGAGCAGTTCTTC
cdr3_aa: CASSLIWGSGLGGNEQFF

j_call: TRBJ1-6
clone_size: .
v_call: TRBV5-1
d_call: TRBD1
cdr3_nt: TGCGCCAGCAGCTTGGAACAGGGGGTACTGAATTCACCCCTCCACTTT
cdr3_aa: CASSLEQGVLNSPLHF

j_call: TRBJ2-2
clone_size: .
v_call: TRBV6-5
d_call: .
cdr3_nt: TGTGCCAGCAGTCGTCAGGGGCCCCACACCGGGGAGCTGTTTTTT
cdr3_aa: CASSRQGPHTGELFF

j_call: TRBJ2-1
clone_size: .
v_call: TRBV2
d_call: .
cdr3_nt: TGTGCCAGCAGTGAAAAACTTGGGAAACAGGGCGCCTCCAATGAGCAGTTCTTC
cdr3_aa: CASSEKLGKQGASNEQFF

j_call: TRBJ2-5
clone_size: .
v_call: TRBV5-1
d_call: .
cdr3_nt: TGCGCCAGCAGCTATGATGGGACCCAGTACTTC
cdr3_aa: CASSYDGTQYF

j_call: TRBJ1-2
clone_size: .
v_call: TRBV7-9
d_call: .
cdr3_nt: TGTGCCAGCAGCTTAGCAGGGTACTACACCTTC
cdr3_aa: CASSLAGYYTF

j_call: TRBJ2-3
clone_size: .
v_call: TRBV24-1
d_call: .
cdr3_nt: TGTGCCACCCGACAGGGAGGTACAGATACGCAGTATTTT
cdr3_aa: CATRQGGTDTQYF

j_call: TRBJ2-1
clone_size: once
v_call: TRBV18
d_call: TRBD2
cdr3_nt: TGTGCCAGCTCACCACCGAGCGTCCAGCGGGGTGAGCAGTTCTTC
cdr3_aa: CASSPPSVQRGEQFF

j_call: TRBJ1-6
clone_size: .
v_call: TRBV6-1
d_call: TRBD1
cdr3_nt: TGTGCCAGCAGTGAATTATCTGGGACAGGGCGTAATAATTCACCCCTCCACTTT
cdr3_aa: CASSELSGTGRNNSPLHF

j_call: TRBJ2-7
clone_size: .
v_call: TRBV27
d_call: TRBD1
cdr3_nt: TGTGCCAGCAGTTCCTGGACCGGGACAGGCTCCGAGCAGTACTTC
cdr3_aa: CASSSWTGTGSEQYF

j_call: TRBJ1-5
clone_size: .
v_call: TRBV7-9
d_call: .
cdr3_nt: TGTGCCAGCAGCAAGGGCTTTAATGCTAATAGCAATCAGCCCCAGCATTTT
cdr3_aa: CASSKGFNANSNQPQHF

j_call: TRBJ1-1
clone_size: .
v_call: TRBV28
d_call: .
cdr3_nt: TGTGCCAGCAGTCCGAACCCCACAGGTGCTGCTTTCTTT
cdr3_aa: CASSPNPTGAAFF

j_call: TRBJ2-6
clone_size: .
v_call: TRBV5-1
d_call: .
cdr3_nt: TGCGCCAGCAGCACTAACGTAGCGGGGGCCAACGTCCTGACTTTC
cdr3_aa: CASSTNVAGANVLTF